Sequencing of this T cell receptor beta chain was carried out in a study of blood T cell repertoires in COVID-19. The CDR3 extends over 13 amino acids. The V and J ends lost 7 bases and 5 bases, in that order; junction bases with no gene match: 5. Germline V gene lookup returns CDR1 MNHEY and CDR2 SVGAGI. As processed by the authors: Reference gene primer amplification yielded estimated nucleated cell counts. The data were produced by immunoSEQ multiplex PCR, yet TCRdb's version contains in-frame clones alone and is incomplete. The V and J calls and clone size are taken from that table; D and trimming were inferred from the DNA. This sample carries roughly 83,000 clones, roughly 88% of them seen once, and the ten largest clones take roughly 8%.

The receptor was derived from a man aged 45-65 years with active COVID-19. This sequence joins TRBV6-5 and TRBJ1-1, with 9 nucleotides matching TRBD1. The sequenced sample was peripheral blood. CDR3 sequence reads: CASKTGGRTEAFF. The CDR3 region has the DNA TGTGCCAGCAAGACAGGGGGACGGACTGAAGCTTTCTTT.